Below, one TCR beta chain is given with its context. Its target is unknown. The sample comes from a study of graft-versus-host responses after intestinal transplantation. Study results and limitations: Clonal ratios of graft-versus-host to host-versus-graft in allografts were high for patients exhibiting graft-donor T cell macrochimerism. Present in recipient marrow, GvH clones included some that appeared first in ileum or blood.

Produced via immunoSEQ multiplex PCR; TCRdb's table is partial and in-frame only. The table lists about 54,000 clones, 75% to 95% of them singletons, with approximately 5.1% in the top ten. This sequence was found in a human patient who received an intestinal transplant, so some T cells may come from the graft donor. The sequencing here drew on PBMCs, taken roughly 660 days after intestinal transplant.

CDR3 in amino acids: CASSLSSGLGFEQYF. CDR3 sequence (DNA): TGTGCCAGCAGCTTGTCCTCGGGACTCGGCTTCGAGCAGTACTTC. The V call is TRBV5-4, the J call TRBJ2-7; TRBD2 might be the D (6 bases). CDR1 SGHNT and CDR2 YYREEE come from the germline V gene (reference sequence). V lost 1 base and J 6 bases, leaving 17 bases between the germline ends. The CDR3 has 15 residues.